The clone carrying this TCR beta chain was found many times. The antigen is undetermined. Template was genomic DNA; TCR beta CDR3 amplified in two multiplex PCR rounds. First-round PCR amplification was performed with primers specific to each TRBV and TRBJ gene. TCRdb ran MiXCR on the multiplex PCR reads and lists one entry per CDR3 protein. The sample holds some 30,000 distinct CDR3 sequences; 40% to 50% are singletons and the top ten take more than 15%. The germline V and J ends were trimmed by 8 bases and 6 bases, with 22 bases remaining between them. Germline V gene data show CDR1 as SGHTA and CDR2 as FQGNSA. The CDR3 is made up of 15 amino acids. This entry is derived from a study of prognosis after radiotherapy for stage I lung cancer. General study findings and limits: Patients with distant metastases had lower Shannon entropy after stereotactic body radiation therapy.

The J gene is TRBJ1-2, the V gene TRBV7-2, with D possibly TRBD1 on 5 matching bases. The origin of this receptor is a donor over 45 with non-small cell lung cancer. The material was PBMCs, obtained before or after stereotactic body radiation therapy (not recorded which). CDR3 in amino acids: CASGLRRTTGHGYTF. CDR3 sequence (DNA): TGTGCCAGCGGCCTAAGGAGGACAACCGGTCATGGCTACACCTTC.